The TCR beta chain under discussion was sequenced for a study of metastatic and nonmetastatic thyroid tumors. TCRdb re-called clones from the PCR reads using MiXCR. The table has about 16,000 clones, roughly 24% seen once. Patients underwent thyroid surgery, and none had received any treatment before it. In its sample, this clone was seen many times. The sample comprised blood. This receptor was taken from a male donor with papillary thyroid cancer or a benign thyroid nodule (not recorded which). Some clones in this sample may be carry-over from other donors' samples.

CDR3 amino acids: CSAPPTGGRTEAFF. The CDR3, as DNA: TGCAGTGCTCCCCCAACGGGGGGTCGTACTGAAGCTTTCTTT. The chain joins TRBV20-1 to TRBJ1-1; D might be TRBD1 (5 bases). Per germline, CDR1 DFQATT and CDR2 SNEGSKA (reference sequence). The CDR3 runs 14 residues. V was pared by 5 bases and J by 5 bases, with 18 bases between.